One and the same sample provided the 15 T cell receptor beta chains below, sequenced in a study of technical replicates of blood from a few donors. This table comes from immunoSEQ multiplex PCR, and its TCRdb copy is limited to in-frame clones, with some not included. This table holds 70,000 or so clones, around 92% found once. Material for sequencing was T cells isolated from PBMCs. These receptors were taken from a human donor in good health.

The sample holds one count of this clone. The chain is built from TRBV5-1 and TRBJ2-7, with D tentatively TRBD2 (5 bases). The CDR3 extends over 16 amino acids. The germline V and J ends were trimmed by 4 bases and 0 bases, with 17 bases remaining between them. Germline-derived CDR1 and CDR2 are SGHRS and YFSETQ. Written as DNA, the CDR3 is TGCGCCAGCAGCCCTACAGCGGAGCGCGACTCCTACGAGCAGTACTTC. Protein sequence: CASSPTAERDSYEQYF.

This chain connects TRBV5-1 to TRBJ2-1; 9 positions agree with TRBD2. Trimming cost V 2 bases and J 8 bases; bases outside gene matches: 8. From germline, CDR1 is SGHRS and CDR2 YFSETQ. This CDR3 has 15 amino acids. CDR3 protein: CASSLLAGDVDEQFF. CDR3 sequence (DNA): TGCGCCAGCAGCTTACTAGCGGGTGATGTCGATGAGCAGTTCTTC.

The chain links TRBV2 to TRBJ2-7; D ambiguous. The V gene lost 7 bases and the J gene lost 6 bases, with 7 bases spanning the gap. This CDR3 has 10 amino acids. The germline gives CDR1 SNHLY, CDR2 FYNNEI. The CDR3 region has the DNA TGTGCCAGCACCCCGCGCGAGCAGTACTTC. Translating gives CASTPREQYF.

The V and J genes are TRBV29-1 and TRBJ2-7; 8 bases agree with TRBD2. This CDR3 has 14 residues. Germline CDR1 SQVTM, CDR2 ANQGSEA. The junction had 13 bases not matched to a gene; V was cut back by 6 bases and J by 6 bases. CDR3 DNA sequence: TGCAGCGTGTCGCCCGGGACTAGATACGGCGAGCAGTACTTC. It is translated as CSVSPGTRYGEQYF.

The CDR3 sequence: CASSPQDSPSGANVLTF. CDR3 sequence (DNA): TGTGCCAGCAGCCCCCAGGACAGTCCCTCTGGGGCCAACGTCCTGACTTTC. This chain joins TRBV9 and TRBJ2-6; TRBD1 might be the D (6 bases). The CDR3 contains 17 residues. Trimming removed 4 bases at V and 0 bases at J, with 14 bases between. CDR1 SGDLS and CDR2 YYNGEE come from the germline V gene.

The genes are TRBV6-6 and TRBJ2-7, with a possible D match to TRBD2 (6 bases). Germline-derived CDR1 and CDR2 are MNHNY and SVGAGI (reference sequence). V was shortened by 7 bases and J by 7 bases, with 14 bases between the two germline ends. The CDR3 contains 12 residues. CDR3 amino acids: CASTSIGGEQYF. The CDR3, as DNA: TGTGCCAGCACCAGCATCGGGGGAGAGCAGTACTTC.

This rearrangement joins TRBV2 to TRBJ2-2; the D is unclear. Germline V gene data show CDR1 as SNHLY and CDR2 as FYNNEI. V dropped 8 bases and J dropped 3 bases, with 13 bases sitting between them. The CDR3 has 14 residues. The CDR3 DNA is TGTGCCAGCGATCGATCTCGGGACACCGGGGAGCTGTTTTTT. This sequence encodes CASDRSRDTGELFF.

This rearrangement joins TRBV7-9 to TRBJ2-1, with 9 bases aligning to TRBD1. Germline CDR1 is SEHNR and CDR2 is FQNEAQ (reference sequence). This CDR3 spans 15 amino acids. With V trimmed by 3 bases and J by 2 bases, 2 bases remained unmatched. The CDR3 coding sequence is TGTGCCAGCAGCTTGAGGGACAGGGCCTACAATGAGCAGTTCTTC. Translating it yields CASSLRDRAYNEQFF.

V is TRBV7-2 and J is TRBJ2-7; D gene ambiguous. CDR1 is SGHTA and CDR2 is FQGNSA in the germline V gene. V was pared by 1 base and J by 4 bases, with 11 bases between. The CDR3 extends over 14 amino acids. The CDR3 sequence is CASSLGVSVYEQYF. The CDR3 DNA reads TGTGCCAGCAGCTTAGGTGTGAGTGTTTACGAGCAGTACTTC. The full variable domain, its missing parts supplied by reference TRBV7-2 and TRBJ2-7, is GAGVSQSPSNKVTEKGKDVELRCDPISGHTALYWYRQSLGQGLEFLIYFQGNSAPDKSGLPSDRFSAERTGGSVSTLTIQRTQQEDSAVYLCASSLGVSVYEQYFGPGTRLTVT.

The chain couples TRBV6-1 to TRBJ1-2; no clear D gene. Looked up from germline, CDR1 is MNHNS and CDR2 is SASEGT. The V end was cut by 1 base, the J end by 0 bases, with 9 bases between. The CDR3 loop spans 15 amino acids. DNA for the CDR3: TGTGCCAGCAGTGAAGTCACTACTTCTAACTATGGCTACACCTTC. This gives the protein CASSEVTTSNYGYTF.

This clone was recorded only once. This chain uses TRBV11-3 with TRBJ2-1, with 8 bases that match TRBD2. The V segment lost 2 bases and the J segment 6 bases; nucleotides outside the gene matches: 3. CDR3 size: 14 residues. The V gene's germline CDR1 is SGHNT and CDR2 YENEEA. This chain's CDR3 is CASSLLAGLNEQFF. DNA of the CDR3: TGTGCCAGCAGCTTACTAGCGGGTCTCAATGAGCAGTTCTTC.

The rearrangement links TRBV5-1 to TRBJ1-1; 7 bases match TRBD1. J lost 0 bases, V lost 3 bases, and 14 bases had no gene match. This CDR3 is 18 amino acids long. The germline CDR1 and CDR2 sequences are SGHRS and YFSETQ. The CDR3 DNA sequence: TGCGCCAGCAGCTCCCAAAAAGACGGGACAGCTATGAACACTGAAGCTTTCTTT. This encodes CASSSQKDGTAMNTEAFF.

The V call is TRBV28, the J call TRBJ2-1; perhaps TRBD2 as D (6 bases). The CDR3 consists of 13 residues. Per the germline V gene, CDR1 is MDHEN and CDR2 is SYDVKM. Between the trimmed V and J ends, which lost 6 bases and 6 bases, there was a span of 12 bases. CDR3 residues: CASSSGTPNEQFF. CDR3 in DNA: TGTGCCAGCAGCTCCGGGACTCCCAATGAGCAGTTCTTC.

The gene calls are TRBV9 and TRBJ2-7, with 8 bases matching TRBD2. V was clipped by 0 bases and J by 3 bases; unmatched bases: 5. This CDR3 is built from 15 residues. The V gene's germline CDR1 is SGDLS and CDR2 YYNGEE. The CDR3 DNA reads as TGTGCCAGCAGCGTAGGTTTACTAGCGGACTACGAGCAGTACTTC. Translation: CASSVGLLADYEQYF.

This chain uses TRBV23-1 with TRBJ1-1; 11 nucleotides line up with TRBD1. TRBV23-1 belongs to the ORF category, with a function that is uncertain. The V and J ends lost 6 bases and 6 bases, in that order; junction bases with no gene match: 6. This CDR3 is built from 14 residues. The CDR3 region is CASRGTGGASEAFF. The CDR3 DNA is TGCGCCAGCAGAGGGACAGGGGGGGCTTCTGAAGCTTTCTTT.